These T cell receptor beta chains were read from a single sample in a study of control samples from healthy donors and cancer patients. Here immunoSEQ multiplex PCR was the method, and the copy in TCRdb shows in-frame clones only, minus some. The data show about 120,000 clones, approximately 88% seen once. Material for sequencing was blood. The receptors stem from a man aged 35 to 55 in good health. Both conserved end residues are part of each CDR3. A D gene is named only where the DNA matches it firmly. Not all rows give a size; the values are once, few, many and, for expanded clones, a class.

>TRBD1|TRBV3-1/TRBV3-2|.|TRBJ1-4
CASSQAGTGTVKLFF
TGTGCCAGCAGCCAAGCCGGGACGGGGACAGTGAAACTGTTTTTT
>.|TRBV30|.|TRBJ1-3
CAWSGDAGNTIYF
TGTGCCTGGAGTGGAGATGCTGGAAACACCATATATTTT
>.|TRBV3-1/TRBV3-2|.|TRBJ2-5
CASSQEPGGIGTQYF
TGTGCCAGCAGCCAAGAACCAGGAGGAATAGGGACCCAGTACTTC
>TRBD1|TRBV24-1|.|TRBJ1-4
CATSDARDRVEKLFF
TGTGCCACCAGTGATGCCCGGGACAGGGTAGAAAAACTGTTTTTT
>.|TRBV3-1/TRBV3-2|.|TRBJ2-2
CASSQEDTSGELFF
TGTGCCAGCAGCCAAGAAGATACTAGCGGGGAGCTGTTTTTT
>.|TRBV15|.|TRBJ2-1
CATSNLGAGDNEQFF
TGTGCCACCAGCAATCTGGGGGCGGGAGACAATGAGCAGTTCTTC
>.|TRBV18|.|TRBJ1-3
CASSPGRRSGNTIYF
TGTGCCAGCTCCCCGGGACGGCGCTCTGGAAACACCATATATTTT
>.|TRBV5-1|.|TRBJ1-2
CASSRTGTDYGYTF
TGCGCCAGCAGCAGAACCGGGACGGACTATGGCTACACCTTC
>.|TRBV6-2/TRBV6-3|.|TRBJ2-7
CASSWGEMRLVAYEQYF
TGTGCCAGCAGTTGGGGCGAAATGAGACTGGTCGCCTACGAGCAGTACTTC
>.|TRBV18|.|TRBJ1-5
CASSLGSGQPQHF
TGTGCCAGCTCACTAGGAAGTGGTCAGCCCCAGCATTTT
>.|TRBV19|.|TRBJ1-2
CASSLQDGYGYTF
TGTGCCAGTAGCTTACAGGACGGCTATGGCTACACCTTC
>.|TRBV18|.|TRBJ1-1
CASSPSRDTEAFF
TGTGCCAGCTCACCCTCCAGAGACACTGAAGCTTTCTTT
>.|TRBV5-6|once|TRBJ1-6
CASSLVGGANRSPLHF
TGTGCCAGCAGCTTGGTAGGTGGGGCCAATCGGTCACCCCTCCACTTT
>.|TRBV7-9|.|TRBJ2-3
CASSLEGTQYF
TGTGCCAGCAGCTTAGAAGGTACGCAGTATTTT
>.|TRBV25-1|.|TRBJ1-2
CASSAGVGYTF
TGTGCCAGCAGTGCCGGGGTTGGCTACACCTTC
>.|TRBV7-2|.|TRBJ2-7
CASSLSGYSYEQYF
TGTGCCAGCAGCTTATCGGGGTACTCCTACGAGCAGTACTTC
>TRBD1|TRBV19|.|TRBJ1-2
CASSIDWTGGYGYTF
TGTGCCAGTAGTATAGATTGGACAGGGGGCTATGGCTACACCTTC
>TRBD1|TRBV19|once|TRBJ1-6
CASSTGQRYNSPLHF
TGTGCCAGTAGTACGGGACAGAGGTATAATTCACCCCTCCACTTT
>TRBD2|TRBV25-1|few|TRBJ2-5
CASSEGVAGFQETQYF
TGTGCCAGCAGTGAAGGCGTAGCGGGGTTTCAAGAGACCCAGTACTTC
>.|TRBV4-3|.|TRBJ1-4
CASSQEGGNRREKLFF
TGCGCCAGCAGCCAAGAGGGGGGCAACCGGCGTGAAAAACTGTTTTTT
>.|TRBV5-6|.|TRBJ1-6
CASSNGLTLYGSPLHF
TGTGCCAGCAGCAACGGACTAACGTTATATGGTTCACCCCTCCACTTT
>.|TRBV6-6|.|TRBJ1-3
CASSYPPVENTIYF
TGTGCCAGCAGTTACCCTCCCGTCGAAAACACCATATATTTT
>TRBD2|TRBV30|.|TRBJ2-2
CAWTPGAGGPGELFF
TGTGCCTGGACCCCCGGAGCGGGGGGGCCCGGGGAGCTGTTTTTT
>.|TRBV12-5|.|TRBJ1-5
CASGDRVDQPQHF
TGTGCTAGTGGTGATAGGGTGGATCAGCCCCAGCATTTT
>.|TRBV7-2|.|TRBJ1-5
CASSLSGSSNQPQHF
TGTGCCAGCAGCTTAAGCGGGAGTAGCAATCAGCCCCAGCATTTT
>.|TRBV7-6|.|TRBJ2-7
CASSPGLIRGREQYF
TGTGCCAGCAGCCCAGGATTAATCCGGGGTCGCGAGCAGTACTTC
>TRBD2|TRBV5-1|.|TRBJ2-2
CASSNTLAGGFTGELFF
TGCGCCAGCAGTAACACCTTAGCGGGGGGTTTCACCGGGGAGCTGTTTTTT
>.|TRBV6-6|.|TRBJ1-2
CASTAGGKDGYTF
TGTGCCAGCACTGCTGGGGGGAAAGATGGCTACACCTTC
>.|TRBV7-9|few|TRBJ1-5
CASNPGGNQPQHF
TGTGCCAGCAACCCGGGGGGTAATCAGCCCCAGCATTTT
>TRBD1|TRBV28|.|TRBJ1-5
CASSPGTGRAQPQHF
TGTGCCAGCAGTCCCGGGACAGGGAGGGCCCAGCCCCAGCATTTT
>.|TRBV5-1|.|TRBJ1-6
CASSLDSSGGNSPLHF
TGCGCCAGCAGCTTGGATTCTTCCGGGGGTAATTCACCCCTCCACTTT
>TRBD1|TRBV4-1|.|TRBJ1-4
CASRRTGAANEKLFF
TGCGCCAGCAGACGGACAGGGGCAGCTAATGAAAAACTGTTTTTT
>TRBD1|TRBV7-9|.|TRBJ2-4
CASSFDSGQMNIQYF
TGTGCCAGCAGCTTTGACTCGGGACAGATGAACATTCAGTACTTC
>TRBD2|TRBV24-1|.|TRBJ2-1
CATSDAGLAVGEQFF
TGTGCCACCAGTGACGCGGGACTAGCGGTCGGTGAGCAGTTCTTC
>TRBD1|TRBV7-8|.|TRBJ1-2
CASSLARDSYGYTF
TGTGCCAGCAGCTTAGCTCGGGACAGCTATGGCTACACCTTC
>.|TRBV13|.|TRBJ1-4
CASSSRGLSLSASEKLFF
TGTGCCAGCAGCTCCAGAGGCCTTTCCCTCTCGGCGAGTGAAAAACTGTTTTTT
>.|TRBV12-3/TRBV12-4|.|TRBJ2-3
CASSSRGTDTQYF
TGTGCCAGCAGTTCTCGGGGAACAGATACGCAGTATTTT
>.|TRBV28|.|TRBJ1-1
CASSPPDLVNTEAFF
TGTGCCAGCAGTCCCCCCGATCTGGTGAACACTGAAGCTTTCTTT
>.|TRBV24-1|.|TRBJ2-1
CATSARAQGRNEQFF
TGTGCCACCAGTGCCCGAGCCCAGGGTAGAAATGAGCAGTTCTTC
>.|TRBV18|.|TRBJ2-1
CASSPWDAPYNEQFF
TGTGCCAGCTCACCATGGGACGCACCCTACAATGAGCAGTTCTTC
>TRBD1|TRBV9|.|TRBJ1-3
CASSPRDSPFSGNTIYF
TGTGCCAGCAGCCCTCGGGACAGCCCTTTCTCTGGAAACACCATATATTTT
>.|TRBV5-5|.|TRBJ1-6
CASSLVSGGVTSYNSPLHF
TGTGCCAGCAGCTTGGTGTCGGGTGGGGTGACCTCCTATAATTCACCCCTCCACTTT
>.|TRBV6-4|.|TRBJ2-1
CASSGTSRGANEQFF
TGTGCCAGCAGTGGGACTAGCAGGGGGGCCAATGAGCAGTTCTTC
>.|TRBV5-5|.|TRBJ1-5
CASSLASENQPQHF
TGTGCCAGCAGCTTGGCCTCGGAGAATCAGCCCCAGCATTTT
>.|TRBV2|.|TRBJ1-5
CASSIGTLRNQPQHF
TGTGCCAGCAGTATAGGGACACTCCGCAATCAGCCCCAGCATTTT
>TRBD1|TRBV7-2|.|TRBJ2-1
CASSSRDRGLYEQFF
TGTGCCAGCAGCTCCCGGGACAGGGGGCTATATGAGCAGTTCTTC
>.|TRBV10-1|.|TRBJ2-3
CASDIHRSRTDTQYF
TGCGCCAGCGATATACATCGATCTAGGACAGATACGCAGTATTTT
>.|TRBV10-1|.|TRBJ2-2
CASTAGTNTGELFF
TGCGCCAGCACGGCAGGGACAAACACCGGGGAGCTGTTTTTT
>.|TRBV12-5|.|TRBJ2-1
CASGLGRADNEQFF
TGTGCTAGTGGTTTGGGCAGGGCCGACAATGAGCAGTTCTTC
>TRBD2|TRBV30|.|TRBJ2-3
CAWSPLAGSTDTQYF
TGTGCCTGGAGTCCGCTAGCGGGGAGCACAGATACGCAGTATTTT
>TRBD1|TRBV27|.|TRBJ1-6
CASRPGTDNSPLHF
TGTGCCAGCAGACCCGGGACAGACAATTCACCCCTCCACTTT
>.|TRBV11-2|.|TRBJ1-5
CASSPNSDQPQHF
TGTGCCAGCAGCCCGAATTCCGATCAGCCCCAGCATTTT
>.|TRBV4-3|.|TRBJ2-5
CASSQALVRGRETQYF
TGCGCCAGCAGCCAAGCCCTCGTGCGGGGTCGAGAGACCCAGTACTTC
>.|TRBV7-8|.|TRBJ1-2
CASTPGQNYGYTF
TGTGCCAGCACCCCCGGACAGAACTATGGCTACACCTTC
>.|TRBV6-6|.|TRBJ2-1
CASLASSSYNEQFF
TGTGCCAGCCTAGCGTCGAGCTCCTACAATGAGCAGTTCTTC
>.|TRBV7-2|.|TRBJ1-5
CASSLEGRGRQPQHF
TGTGCCAGCAGCTTAGAAGGACGGGGGAGGCAGCCCCAGCATTTT
>.|TRBV5-4|.|TRBJ1-1
CASSVRDTEAFF
TGTGCCAGCAGCGTCCGGGACACTGAAGCTTTCTTT
>.|TRBV5-1|.|TRBJ2-2
CASTQDTGELFF
TGCGCCAGCACTCAAGACACCGGGGAGCTGTTTTTT